This TCR beta chain was captured by sequencing in a study of shared clonotypes between healthy human individuals. Data came from immunoSEQ multiplex PCR; TCRdb stores just in-frame clones and leaves some out. Among about a million clones, approximately 80% were seen once, and the ten largest hold more than 0.85%. This clone was counted a few times. The CDR3 sequence is 14 residues long. J gave up 6 bases and V 1 base, and 5 bases lay outside the gene matches. Germline V CDR1 and CDR2: SGHTA, FQGNSA. This chain links TRBV7-2 with TRBJ2-5, with 7 bases matching TRBD1. Sequenced input: memory CD4+ T cells from PBMCs. The subset was: CD45RA-negative fraction. The TCR was taken from a man aged 18 to 35 in good health. Some clones in this sample may be carry-over from other donors' samples. The CDR3: CASSLGQGRKTQYF. The CDR3 DNA sequence: TGTGCCAGCAGCTTAGGACAGGGTAGAAAGACCCAGTACTTC.